The 4 T cell receptor beta chains below come from one sample, sequenced in a study of T cells in Graves' hyperthyroidism and ophthalmopathy. It was RNA transcripts that yielded the amplified TCR beta CDR3 regions. A set of HTBI primers served as the primers for a first-round RT-PCR of the TCR CDR3. TCRdb ran MiXCR on the multiplex PCR reads and lists one entry per CDR3 protein. This sample yields about half a million distinct CDR3 sequences, of which 15% to 20% are seen a single time; approximately 32% belongs to the top ten. Sample: blood. The receptor source for this set is a woman aged 30 to 39 with Graves' ophthalmopathy.

Only a few counts were recorded for this clonotype. This sequence may be a read error, since a much larger clone differs from it by one base. This chain links TRBV28 with TRBJ2-1; the D gene is possibly TRBD2 (5 bases). The CDR3 has 14 residues. The germline V gene encodes CDR1 MDHEN and CDR2 SYDVKM. DNA of the CDR3: TGTGCCAGCAGTTTACCAAGGACTTACAATGAGCAGTCCTTC. Encoded protein: CASSLPRTYNEQSF.

This clonotype was seen ten or more times. The chain couples TRBV30 to TRBJ2-7, with 8 bases aligning to TRBD2. This CDR3 is 18 amino acids long. CDR1 GTSNPN and CDR2 SVGIG come from the germline V gene (reference sequence). Trimming removed 3 bases from V and 0 bases from J; junction bases left unmatched: 16. The CDR3 region has the DNA TGTGCCTGGAGGGACCGCGGGGGGCATGGTGGGTCCTCCTACGAGCAGTACTTC. Protein: CAWRDRGGHGGSSYEQYF.

This clonotype was counted at least ten times. The chain joins TRBV30 to TRBJ1-6, with 8 bases identical to TRBD1. V was clipped by 5 bases and J by 8 bases; unmatched bases: 8. From germline, CDR1 is GTSNPN and CDR2 SVGIG (reference sequence). CDR3 length: 14 residues. CDR3 loop: CAWGTGGGYSPLHF. CDR3 DNA sequence: TGTGCCTGGGGGACAGGCGGAGGCTATTCACCCCTCCACTTT.

This clonotype was found many times. The rearrangement uses TRBV20-1 and TRBJ2-1, with D perhaps TRBD1 or TRBD2 (7 bases each). V was shortened by 6 bases and J by 5 bases, with 17 bases between the two germline ends. Germline loops: CDR1 DFQATT, CDR2 SNEGSKA (reference sequence). The CDR3 spans 14 residues. Written as DNA, the CDR3 is TGCAGTGCCGGGCAGGGGGGGGGAAACAATGAGCAGTTCTTC. Its protein is CSAGQGGGNNEQFF.